This T cell receptor beta chain appears in the sequencing data of a study of T cells in Graves' hyperthyroidism and ophthalmopathy. Amplified regions were TCR beta CDR3 sequences from RNA transcripts. Initially, a first-round RT-PCR of the TCR CDR3 employed the HTBI primer set. A single record per CDR3 protein comes from TCRdb applying MiXCR to the multiplex PCR reads. The sample contains around 620,000 distinct CDR3 sequences, 14% of which appear only once. This clonotype has at least ten counts. Losses at the gene ends were 5 bases for V and 4 bases for J; bases not matched to a gene: 11. This CDR3 spans 16 amino acids. The germline CDR1 and CDR2 sequences are SGHVS and FNYEAQ.

The sequenced sample consisted of blood. The receptor comes from a woman between 18 and 29 years old with Graves' ophthalmopathy. The chain carries TRBV7-6 and TRBJ2-1; 7 positions agree with TRBD2. The CDR3 region has the DNA TGTGCCAGCAGCCCCCAATGGGGGGGGGGGTACAATGAGCAGTTCTTC. Translation gives CASSPQWGGGYNEQFF.